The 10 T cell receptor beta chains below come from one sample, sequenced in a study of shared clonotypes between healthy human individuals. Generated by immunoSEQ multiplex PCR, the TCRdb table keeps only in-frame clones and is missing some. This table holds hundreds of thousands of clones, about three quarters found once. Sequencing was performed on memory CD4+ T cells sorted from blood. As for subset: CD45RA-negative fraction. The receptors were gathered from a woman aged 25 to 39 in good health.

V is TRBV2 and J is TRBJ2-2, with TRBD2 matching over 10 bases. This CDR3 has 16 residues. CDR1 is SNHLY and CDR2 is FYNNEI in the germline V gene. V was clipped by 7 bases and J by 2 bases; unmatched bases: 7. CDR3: CASMGLAILNTGELFF. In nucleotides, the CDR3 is TGTGCCAGCATGGGACTAGCGATTCTTAACACCGGGGAGCTGTTTTTT.

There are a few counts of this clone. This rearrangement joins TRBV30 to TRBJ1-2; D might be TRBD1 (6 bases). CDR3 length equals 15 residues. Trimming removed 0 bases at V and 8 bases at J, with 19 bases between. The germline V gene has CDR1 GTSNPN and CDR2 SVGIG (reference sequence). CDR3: CAWSVRGRGREGYTF. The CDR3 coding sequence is TGTGCCTGGAGTGTCCGGGGCAGGGGCAGGGAAGGCTACACCTTC.

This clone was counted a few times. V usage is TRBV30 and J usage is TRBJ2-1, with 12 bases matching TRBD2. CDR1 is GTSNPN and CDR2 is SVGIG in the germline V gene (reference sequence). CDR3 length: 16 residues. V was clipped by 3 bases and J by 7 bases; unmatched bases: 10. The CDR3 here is CAWRTSPTSGSNEQFF. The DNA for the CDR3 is TGTGCCTGGAGGACCTCCCCGACTAGCGGGAGTAATGAGCAGTTCTTC.

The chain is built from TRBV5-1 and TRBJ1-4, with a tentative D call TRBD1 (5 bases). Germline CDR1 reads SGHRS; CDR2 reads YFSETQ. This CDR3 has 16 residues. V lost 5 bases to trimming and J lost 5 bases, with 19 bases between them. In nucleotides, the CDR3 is TGCGCCAGCAGTCCTCAGGGCGCGGTTTTGAATGAAAAACTGTTTTTT. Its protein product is CASSPQGAVLNEKLFF.

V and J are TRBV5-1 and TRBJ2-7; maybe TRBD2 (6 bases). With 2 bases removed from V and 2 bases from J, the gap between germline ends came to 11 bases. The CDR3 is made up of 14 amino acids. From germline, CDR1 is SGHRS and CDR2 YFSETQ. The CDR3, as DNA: TGCGCCAGCAGCTTCTACGGGAGACCCTACGAGCAGTACTTC. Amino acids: CASSFYGRPYEQYF.

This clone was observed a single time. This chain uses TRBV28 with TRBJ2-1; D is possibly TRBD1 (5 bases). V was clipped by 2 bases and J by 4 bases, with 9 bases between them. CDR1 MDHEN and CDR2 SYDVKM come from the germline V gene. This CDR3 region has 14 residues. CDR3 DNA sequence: TGTGCCAGCAGTTTAGGTAGGGGATACAATGAGCAGTTCTTC. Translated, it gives CASSLGRGYNEQFF.

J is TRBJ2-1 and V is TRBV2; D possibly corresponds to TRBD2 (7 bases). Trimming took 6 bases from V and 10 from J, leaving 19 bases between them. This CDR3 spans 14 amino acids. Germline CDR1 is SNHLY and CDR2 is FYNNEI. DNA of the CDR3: TGTGCCAGCAGCCCCGGGGAGGGGGTTCCAGAGCAGTTCTTC. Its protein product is CASSPGEGVPEQFF.

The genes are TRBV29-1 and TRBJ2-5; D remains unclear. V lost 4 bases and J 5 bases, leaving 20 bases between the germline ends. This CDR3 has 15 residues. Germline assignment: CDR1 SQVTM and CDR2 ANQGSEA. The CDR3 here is CSVAPLLSWAETQYF. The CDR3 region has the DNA TGCAGCGTTGCCCCCTTGCTTAGCTGGGCGGAGACCCAGTACTTC.

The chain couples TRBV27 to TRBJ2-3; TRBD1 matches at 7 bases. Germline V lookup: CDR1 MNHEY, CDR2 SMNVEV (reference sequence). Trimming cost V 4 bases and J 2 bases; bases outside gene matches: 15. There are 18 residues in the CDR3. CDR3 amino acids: CASSSLYPGTADTDTQYF. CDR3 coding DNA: TGTGCCAGCAGTTCGCTCTACCCCGGGACAGCGGACACAGATACGCAGTATTTT.

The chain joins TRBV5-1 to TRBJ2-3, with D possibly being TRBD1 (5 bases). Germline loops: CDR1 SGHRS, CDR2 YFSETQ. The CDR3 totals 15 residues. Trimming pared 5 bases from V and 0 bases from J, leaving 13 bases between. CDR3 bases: TGCGCCAGCAGACAGGCGGATCTTAGCACAGATACGCAGTATTTT. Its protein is CASRQADLSTDTQYF.